One sample yielded the 9 T cell receptor beta chains listed below, sequenced in a study of cytomegalovirus exposure and HLA in healthy donors. Vbeta (60) and Jbeta (13) primers were used in the PCR. TCRdb keeps only in-frame clones here, not all; method: immunoSEQ multiplex PCR. Among about 140,000 clones listed, 76% were seen once. The specimen was PBMCs. The origin of the receptors is a woman aged 40 to 50 in good health and CMV-seronegative.

The rearrangement uses TRBV14 and TRBJ1-3; D remains ambiguous. The length of the CDR3 is 15 residues. V was shortened by 2 bases and J by 1 base, with 9 bases between the two germline ends. Germline CDR1 reads SGHDN; CDR2 reads FVKESK. DNA of the CDR3: TGTGCCAGCAGCCAACAGTCAATGTCTGGAAACACCATATATTTT. Translation: CASSQQSMSGNTIYF.

Worth noting for this clone: This specimen includes other DNA sequences encoding the same CDR3. The genes are TRBV18 and TRBJ2-5; perhaps TRBD2 as D (5 bases). The CDR3 runs to 13 residues. Per germline, CDR1 KGHSH and CDR2 LQKENI. V was clipped by 3 bases and J by 2 bases, with 7 bases between them. The CDR3 DNA reads as TGTGCCAGCTCACCCACGGGACAAGAGACCCAGTACTTC. It encodes CASSPTGQETQYF. The full variable domain, rest sourced from reference TRBV18 and TRBJ2-5, is NAGVMQNPRHLVRRRGQEARLRCSPMKGHSHVYWYRQLPEEGLKFMVYLQKENIIDESGMPKERFSAEFPKEGPSILRIQQVVRGDSAAYFCASSPTGQETQYFGPGTRLLVL.

This chain links TRBV4-1 with TRBJ2-3, with a weak D call TRBD1 (6 bases). The germline V gene has CDR1 MGHRA and CDR2 YSYEKL. The CDR3 extends over 18 amino acids. The V end was cut by 2 bases, the J end by 2 bases, with 20 bases between. The CDR3 region is CASSQSPPTGTFTDTQYF. The CDR3, as DNA: TGCGCCAGCAGCCAATCCCCCCCAACAGGGACGTTCACAGATACGCAGTATTTT.

The count of this clone is one. The rearrangement uses TRBV10-3 and TRBJ2-3, with TRBD1 as a possible D gene (6 bases). The CDR3 has 19 amino acids. CDR1 is ENHRY, CDR2 SYGVKD, per germline. The ends were cut back, 3 bases at V and 5 bases at J, with 27 bases in the middle. CDR3 region: CAISDNGNWGLSTIDTQYF. The CDR3 nucleotides read TGTGCCATCAGTGATAATGGAAATTGGGGGCTAAGTACAATAGATACGCAGTATTTT.

This clone was observed a single time. The chain combines TRBV13 with TRBJ2-5; possible D gene TRBD2, 5 bases. Germline CDR1 is PRHDT and CDR2 is FYEKMQ (reference sequence). CDR3 size: 16 residues. Trimming shortened V by 5 bases and J by 0 bases, and 16 bases separated the two germline ends. The CDR3 nucleotides read TGTGCCAGCAGCCCAAGACCCCTAGCAGACCAAGAGACCCAGTACTTC. Amino acid sequence: CASSPRPLADQETQYF.

The chain couples TRBV19 to TRBJ2-1, with 10 bases aligning to TRBD1. J lost 8 bases, V lost 6 bases, and 10 bases had no gene match. CDR3 length: 15 residues. CDR1 and CDR2 from the germline V gene are LNHDA and SQIVND (reference sequence). CDR3 amino acids: CASSSPGQGSDEQFF. CDR3 in DNA: TGTGCCAGTAGCTCTCCGGGACAGGGGTCCGATGAGCAGTTCTTC. The variable domain in full, completed from reference TRBV19 and TRBJ2-1, reads DGGITQSPKYLFRKEGQNVTLSCEQNLNHDAMYWYRQDPGQGLRLIYYSQIVNDFQKGDIAEGYSVSREKKESFPLTVTSAQKNPTAFYLCASSSPGQGSDEQFFGPGTRLTVL.

This clone has just a few counts. The rearrangement links TRBV30 to TRBJ1-5; perhaps TRBD1 as D (5 bases). V was trimmed by 5 bases and J by 3 bases, leaving 8 bases between them. This CDR3 spans 12 amino acids. CDR1 and CDR2 (germline): GTSNPN, SVGIG (reference sequence). DNA of the CDR3: TGTGCCTGGGGAGGGGCCAATCAGCCCCAGCATTTT. It encodes CAWGGANQPQHF.

The rearrangement uses TRBV28 and TRBJ2-3; 9 bases fit TRBD2. J gave up 3 bases and V 6 bases, and 4 bases lay outside the gene matches. Germline CDR1 MDHEN, CDR2 SYDVKM. The CDR3 spans 14 residues. The CDR3 DNA is TGTGCCAGCAGGGGGACTAGCAGGACAGATACGCAGTATTTT. Translating gives CASRGTSRTDTQYF.

The chain links TRBV7-9 to TRBJ1-3, with D possibly matching TRBD1 (5 bases). V lost 3 bases, J lost 4 bases, and 16 bases lay in between. Germline CDR1 reads SEHNR; CDR2 reads FQNEAQ (reference sequence). The CDR3 runs to 16 residues. CDR3 in DNA: TGTGCCAGCAGCTTCCAGGCAGGGAACCAAGGAAACACCATATATTTT. Amino acid sequence: CASSFQAGNQGNTIYF.